One and the same sample provided the 5 T cell receptor beta chains below, sequenced in a study of molecular identifiers for immune sequencing clone quantification. TCRdb passed the PCR reads through MiXCR, listing each CDR3 protein once. The sample lists nearly 55,000 distinct CDR3 sequences, roughly a third occurring once. Material: naive CD8+ T cells from blood, with Jurkat cell RNA spiked in. Documented subset: FACS-sorted CD8+CD4-CCR7+CD45RA+ naive T cells. The receptors stem from a human donor in good health. Some libraries in this study had Jurkat cell RNA spiked in.

J is TRBJ2-6 and V is TRBV6-5; no reliable D call. Germline values: CDR1 MNHEY, CDR2 SVGAGI. V shed 6 bases and J shed 4 bases, with 28 bases lying between them. The CDR3 totals 20 residues. DNA for the CDR3: TGTGCCAGCAGGACCTTCTTATCAGCCCCCCCAGTATTAGGGGCCAACGTCCTGACTTTC. It encodes CASRTFLSAPPVLGANVLTF.

A note on this clonotype: Without the conserved terminal phenylalanine or tryptophan, this CDR3 likely stems from a read error. The J gene is TRBJ2-7, the V gene TRBV12-3 or TRBV12-4; D not resolved. The V end was cut by 3 bases, the J end by 6 bases, with 6 bases between. There are 11 residues in the CDR3. The CDR3 reads CASSFSAEQYL. In DNA form, the CDR3 reads TGTGCCAGCAGTTTTTCGGCCGAGCAGTACCTC.

This clonotype was observed a few times. The chain combines TRBV2 with TRBJ2-7; 7 nucleotides match TRBD1. The V gene end was trimmed by 4 bases and the J gene end by 0 bases; junction bases not matched to a gene: 6. Germline values: CDR1 SNHLY, CDR2 FYNNEI. This CDR3 contains 15 residues. CDR3 nucleotides: TGTGCCAGCAGTGGGGGACAGCTCGGCTCCTACGAGCAGTACTTC. This sequence encodes CASSGGQLGSYEQYF.

Points on this clonotype: It may be a read error: a sequence one base away is much more abundant. The chain combines TRBV12-3 or TRBV12-4 with TRBJ2-3; tentatively, D is TRBD1 (5 bases). The CDR3 length is 14 residues. The CDR3, as DNA: TGTGCCAGCAACAGAGAGGCCTACACAGGTACGCAGTATTTT. Amino acid sequence: CASNREAYTGTQYF.

About this clonotype: This may be a read error: a much more frequent sequence differs by one nucleotide. V and J are TRBV9 and TRBJ2-3; TRBD1 matches at 8 bases. V lost 4 bases to trimming and J lost 3 bases; unmatched junction nucleotides: 7. This CDR3 spans 15 amino acids. In germline, CDR1 is SGDLS, CDR2 YYNGEE. The CDR3 protein is CASSNQGAGTDTQYF. The DNA of the CDR3 is TGTGCCAGCAGCAATCAGGGGGCCGGGACAGATACGCAGTATTTT.